This TCR beta chain appears in the sequencing data of a study of blood T cells in healthy people across ages. Study-wide points: Roughly linear declines in TCR beta diversity per million T cells occurred with age.

CDR3 length: 13 residues. The junction had 12 bases not matched to a gene; V was cut back by 4 bases and J by 11 bases. Germline assignment: CDR1 SQVTM and CDR2 ANQGSEA. Isolation yielded PBMCs, at least 7 million per sample, in every case. Total RNA was extracted at no less than 5.5 micrograms per sample. Together with a sample-barcoded 5' primer, a J-beta primer mix was included in a second PCR lasting roughly 6 to 12 cycles. Individual samples furnished no less than 2.5 million CDR3-containing paired-end reads apiece. MiXCR was run by TCRdb on the 5' RACE reads, yielding one entry per CDR3 protein. The table has about 670,000 distinct CDR3 sequences, roughly 43% seen once; the top ten hold about 30%. Comment on this clonotype: The antigen is undetermined.

The sample taken for sequencing was blood. This sequence originates from a man at least 80 years old in good health. The chain uses TRBV29-1 and TRBJ2-5; TRBD1 aligns across 8 bases. CDR3 residues: CSVGTGFDNEQYF. The CDR3 DNA follows: TGCAGCGTTGGGACAGGGTTTGACAATGAGCAGTACTTC.